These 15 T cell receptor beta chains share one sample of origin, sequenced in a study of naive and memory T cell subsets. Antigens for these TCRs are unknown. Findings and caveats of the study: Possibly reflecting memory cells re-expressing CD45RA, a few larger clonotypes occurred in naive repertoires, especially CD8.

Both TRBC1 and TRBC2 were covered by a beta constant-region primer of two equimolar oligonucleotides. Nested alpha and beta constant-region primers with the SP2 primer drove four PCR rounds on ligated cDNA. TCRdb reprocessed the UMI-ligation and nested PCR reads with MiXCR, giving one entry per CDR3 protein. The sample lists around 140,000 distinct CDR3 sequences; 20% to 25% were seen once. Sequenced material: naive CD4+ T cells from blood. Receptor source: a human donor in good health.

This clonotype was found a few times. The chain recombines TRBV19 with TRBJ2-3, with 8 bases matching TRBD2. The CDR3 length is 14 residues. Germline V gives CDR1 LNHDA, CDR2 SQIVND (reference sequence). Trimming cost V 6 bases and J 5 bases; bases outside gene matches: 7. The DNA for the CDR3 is TGTGCCAGTAGCGGGAGGGCCTGGGAAGATACGCAGTATTTT. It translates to CASSGRAWEDTQYF.

This CDR3 reads CASSPLGSSYEQYF. In nucleotides, the CDR3 is TGTGCCAGCTCACCTTTGGGAAGCTCCTACGAGCAGTACTTC. V is TRBV9 and J is TRBJ2-7, with D unresolved. Germline V gene lookup returns CDR1 SGDLS and CDR2 YYNGEE. The CDR3 spans 14 residues. Trimming left V 7 bases short and J 0 bases short, with 14 bases between.

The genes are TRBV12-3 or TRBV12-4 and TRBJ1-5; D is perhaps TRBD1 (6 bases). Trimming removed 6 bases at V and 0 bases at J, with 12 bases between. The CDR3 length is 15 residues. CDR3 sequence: CASSPVRGSNQPQHF. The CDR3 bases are TGTGCCAGCAGCCCCGTCAGGGGTAGCAATCAGCCCCAGCATTTT.

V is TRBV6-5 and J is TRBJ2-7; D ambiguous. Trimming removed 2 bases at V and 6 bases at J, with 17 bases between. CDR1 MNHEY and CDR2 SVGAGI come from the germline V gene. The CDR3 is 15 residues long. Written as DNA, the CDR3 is TGTGCCAGCAGTTACCGCGAGTCCTCGGTATCCGAGCAGTACTTC. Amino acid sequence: CASSYRESSVSEQYF.

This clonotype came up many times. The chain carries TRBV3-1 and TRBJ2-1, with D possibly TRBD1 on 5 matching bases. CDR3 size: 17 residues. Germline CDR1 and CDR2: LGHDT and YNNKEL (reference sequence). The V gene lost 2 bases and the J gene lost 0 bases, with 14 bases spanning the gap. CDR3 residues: CASSQLRQLSSYNEQFF. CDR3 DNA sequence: TGTGCCAGCAGCCAATTGAGACAGTTGAGCTCCTACAATGAGCAGTTCTTC.

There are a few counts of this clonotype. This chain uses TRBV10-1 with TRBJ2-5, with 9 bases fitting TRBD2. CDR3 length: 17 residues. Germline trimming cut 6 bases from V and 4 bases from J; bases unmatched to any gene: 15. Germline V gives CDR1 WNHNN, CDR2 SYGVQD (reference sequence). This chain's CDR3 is CASSDPFVKREVETQYF. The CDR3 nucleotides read TGCGCCAGCAGCGATCCCTTTGTAAAGCGGGAGGTAGAGACCCAGTACTTC.

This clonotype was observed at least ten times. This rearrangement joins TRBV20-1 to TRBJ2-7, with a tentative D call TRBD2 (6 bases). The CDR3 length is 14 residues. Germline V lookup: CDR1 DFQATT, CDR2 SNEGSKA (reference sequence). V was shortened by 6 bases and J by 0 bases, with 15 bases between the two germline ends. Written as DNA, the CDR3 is TGCAGTGCCCTCAGACTAGTCGGCTCCTACGAGCAGTACTTC. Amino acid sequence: CSALRLVGSYEQYF.

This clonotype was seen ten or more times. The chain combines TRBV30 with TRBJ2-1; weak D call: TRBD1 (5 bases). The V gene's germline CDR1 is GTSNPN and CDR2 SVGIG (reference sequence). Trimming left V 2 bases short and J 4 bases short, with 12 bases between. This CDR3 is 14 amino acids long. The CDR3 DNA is TGTGCCTGGAGTCCCAAGACAGCTTACAATGAGCAGTTCTTC. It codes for CAWSPKTAYNEQFF.

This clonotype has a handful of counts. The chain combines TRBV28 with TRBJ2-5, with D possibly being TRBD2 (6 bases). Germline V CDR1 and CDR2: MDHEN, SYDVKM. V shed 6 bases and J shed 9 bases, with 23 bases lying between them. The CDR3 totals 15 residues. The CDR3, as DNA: TGTGCCAGCAGCCAAGGAGGACAATTTCGGAGGGCCCAGTACTTC. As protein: CASSQGGQFRRAQYF.

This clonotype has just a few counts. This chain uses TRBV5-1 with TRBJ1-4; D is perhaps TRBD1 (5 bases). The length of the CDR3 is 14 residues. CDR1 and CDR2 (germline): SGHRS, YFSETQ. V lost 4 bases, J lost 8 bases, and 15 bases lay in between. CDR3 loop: CASSRQQLEEKLFF. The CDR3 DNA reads TGCGCCAGCAGCCGACAGCAACTCGAGGAAAAACTGTTTTTT.

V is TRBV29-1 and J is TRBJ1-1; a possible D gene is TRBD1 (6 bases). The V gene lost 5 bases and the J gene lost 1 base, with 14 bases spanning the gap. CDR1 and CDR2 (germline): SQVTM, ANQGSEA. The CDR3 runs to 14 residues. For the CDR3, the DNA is TGCAGCGTTCGAAGGGGGGCATCGAACACTGAAGCTTTCTTT. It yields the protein CSVRRGASNTEAFF. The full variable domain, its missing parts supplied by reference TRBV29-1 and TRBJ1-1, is SAVISQKPSRDICQRGTSLTIQCQVDSQVTMMFWYRQQPGQSLTLIATANQGSEATYESGFVIDKFPISRPNLTFSTLTVSNMSPEDSSIYLCSVRRGASNTEAFFGQGTRLTVV.

CDR3 nucleotide sequence: TGTGCCACCAGTGAAGACGGACAGGGGGGCCAAGAGACCCAGTACTTC. This encodes CATSEDGQGGQETQYF. The V gene is TRBV24-1, the J gene TRBJ2-5; 10 nucleotides agree with TRBD1. Losses at the gene ends were 4 bases for V and 1 base for J; bases not matched to a gene: 5. This CDR3 region has 16 residues. Per germline, CDR1 KGHDR and CDR2 SFDVKD.

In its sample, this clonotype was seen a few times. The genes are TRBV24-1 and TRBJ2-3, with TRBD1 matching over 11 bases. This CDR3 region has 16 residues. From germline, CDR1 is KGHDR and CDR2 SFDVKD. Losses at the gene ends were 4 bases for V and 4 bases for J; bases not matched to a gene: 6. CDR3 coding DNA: TGTGCCACCAGTGACCCCGGGGACAGGGGGGCAGATACGCAGTATTTT. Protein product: CATSDPGDRGADTQYF.

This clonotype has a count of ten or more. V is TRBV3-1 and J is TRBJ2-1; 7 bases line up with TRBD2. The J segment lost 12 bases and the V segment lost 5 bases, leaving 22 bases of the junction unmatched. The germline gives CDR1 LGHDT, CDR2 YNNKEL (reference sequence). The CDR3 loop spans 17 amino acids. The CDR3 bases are TGTGCCAGCAGCTTCGCCACCCGCGGGATCTCGCCGGGAGGGCAGTTCTTC. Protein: CASSFATRGISPGGQFF.

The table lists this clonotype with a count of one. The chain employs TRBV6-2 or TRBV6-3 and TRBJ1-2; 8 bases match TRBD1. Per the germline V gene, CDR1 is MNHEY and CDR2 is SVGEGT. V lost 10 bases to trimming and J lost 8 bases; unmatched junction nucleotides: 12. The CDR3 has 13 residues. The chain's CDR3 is CAILRTGTNGYTF. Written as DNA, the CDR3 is TGTGCCATCCTTCGGACAGGGACTAACGGCTACACCTTC.